These 26 T cell receptor beta chains came from one sample sequenced in a study of blood T cell repertoires in COVID-19. Repertoires were generated with immunoSEQ multiplex PCR, while TCRdb's copy carries only in-frame clones and drops some. The sample holds 70,000 to 90,000 clones; 65% to 90% are singletons and the top ten take around a tenth. The sequencing input was peripheral blood. The receptors originated from a man aged 50 to 60 with COVID-19, enrolled during active disease.

This chain joins TRBV7-3 and TRBJ2-1; 11 bases fit TRBD2. The length of the CDR3 is 15 residues. Germline-derived CDR1 and CDR2 are SGHTA and FQGTGA. J gave up 10 bases and V 4 bases, and 9 bases lay outside the gene matches. The CDR3 here is CASSYTFSGRDEQFF. The CDR3 DNA reads as TGTGCCAGCAGCTACACGTTTAGCGGGAGGGACGAGCAGTTCTTC.

The genes are TRBV12-3 or TRBV12-4 and TRBJ1-1; D gene ambiguous. The V end lost 4 bases, the J end lost 3 bases, and 9 bases lay between the germline ends. This CDR3 comprises 13 residues. CDR3 DNA sequence: TGTGCCAGCAGTTCCCTCCAGGACACTGAAGCTTTCTTT. This encodes CASSSLQDTEAFF.

The genes are TRBV19 and TRBJ2-5, with TRBD2 identical over 9 bases. The CDR3 contains 17 residues. CDR1 is LNHDA, CDR2 SQIVND, per germline (reference sequence). The junction had 14 bases not matched to a gene; V was cut back by 4 bases and J by 5 bases. Here the CDR3 reads CASSTSFGLASGETQYF. As DNA, the CDR3 is TGTGCCAGTAGTACCTCCTTCGGACTAGCGTCTGGGGAGACCCAGTACTTC. Complete variable domain (other parts from reference TRBV19 and TRBJ2-5): DGGITQSPKYLFRKEGQNVTLSCEQNLNHDAMYWYRQDPGQGLRLIYYSQIVNDFQKGDIAEGYSVSREKKESFPLTVTSAQKNPTAFYLCASSTSFGLASGETQYFGPGTRLLVL.

The rearrangement joins TRBV19 to TRBJ1-5, with 8 bases fitting TRBD1. The CDR3 runs 18 residues. Trimming cost V 4 bases and J 2 bases; bases outside gene matches: 13. Germline loops: CDR1 LNHDA, CDR2 SQIVND (reference sequence). The DNA of the CDR3 is TGTGCCAGTAGTACGCGGACAGGGCTGGGTGTTGGCAATCAGCCCCAGCATTTT. Translation gives CASSTRTGLGVGNQPQHF.

This chain joins TRBV3-1 (or the pseudogene TRBV3-2) and TRBJ1-5; D might be TRBD1 (5 bases). This CDR3 is 15 amino acids long. Per the germline V gene, CDR1 is LGHDT and CDR2 is YNNKEL (reference sequence). V was trimmed by 3 bases and J by 1 base, leaving 10 bases between them. CDR3 amino acids: CASSHRGGSNQPQHF. CDR3 DNA sequence: TGTGCCAGCAGCCATCGGGGGGGGAGCAATCAGCCCCAGCATTTT.

This chain connects TRBV20-1 to TRBJ2-3, with a weak D call TRBD1 (6 bases). Looked up from germline, CDR1 is DFQATT and CDR2 is SNEGSKA (reference sequence). V lost 3 bases to trimming and J lost 2 bases, with 15 bases between them. The CDR3 spans 15 residues. DNA for the CDR3: TGCAGTGCTAGTCTTTTGGGACAACCCACAGATACGCAGTATTTT. It codes for CSASLLGQPTDTQYF.

This clone is categorized as medium-sized. The V gene is TRBV9, the J gene TRBJ2-7, with D perhaps TRBD2 (5 bases). Germline V gene sequence: CDR1 SGDLS, CDR2 YYNGEE. The V and J ends lost 0 bases and 1 base respectively, with 11 bases between them. CDR3 size: 15 residues. The CDR3 nucleotides are TGTGCCAGCAGCGTAGAGGCTAGCAGATCCTACGAGCAGTACTTC. Translated, it gives CASSVEASRSYEQYF.

V is TRBV6-5 and J is TRBJ1-2, with a weak D call TRBD1 (5 bases). Trimming cost V 5 bases and J 3 bases, with 16 bases left between them. The CDR3 extends over 15 amino acids. From germline, CDR1 is MNHEY and CDR2 SVGAGI. CDR3 sequence (DNA): TGTGCCAGCAGTACGGACGGGACTTCACACTATGGCTACACCTTC. Its protein product is CASSTDGTSHYGYTF.

This clone occurred a few times. V gene TRBV4-2 combines with J gene TRBJ2-5, with 7 positions matching TRBD1. This CDR3 region has 16 residues. V dropped 4 bases and J dropped 5; count of bases not matched to a gene: 13. Germline V gene sequence: CDR1 LGHNA, CDR2 YNFKEQ. Here the CDR3 reads CASSPRGQLYGETQYF. CDR3 nucleotide sequence: TGTGCCAGCAGCCCCCGGGGACAGCTGTACGGGGAGACCCAGTACTTC.

The chain carries TRBV27 and TRBJ2-1; D not certain. The CDR3 is 12 residues long. The V end was cut by 3 bases, the J end by 7 bases, with 7 bases between. Germline CDR1 MNHEY, CDR2 SMNVEV (reference sequence). This CDR3 reads CASSFSPNEQFF. The DNA for the CDR3 is TGTGCCAGCAGTTTTTCCCCTAATGAGCAGTTCTTC.

The chain combines TRBV2 with TRBJ1-5; perhaps TRBD1 as D (5 bases). The CDR3 is 13 amino acids. V was trimmed by 6 bases and J by 9 bases, leaving 15 bases between them. Germline-derived CDR1 and CDR2 are SNHLY and FYNNEI. The CDR3 nucleotides read TGTGCCAGCAGATCGGCAAGGGGTCGGCCCCAGCATTTT. Amino acids: CASRSARGRPQHF.

The V call is TRBV10-3, the J call TRBJ1-2, with D tentatively TRBD1 (5 bases). V was clipped by 10 bases and J by 5 bases, with 14 bases between them. The CDR3 loop spans 12 amino acids. Per germline, CDR1 ENHRY and CDR2 SYGVKD. CDR3: CATAGSSYGYTF. CDR3 coding DNA: TGTGCCACCGCAGGGTCCTCGTATGGCTACACCTTC.

This clone qualifies as medium-sized. V gene TRBV5-1 combines with J gene TRBJ1-2; D perhaps matches TRBD1 (6 bases). Trimming removed 2 bases at V and 0 bases at J, with 8 bases between. Germline loops: CDR1 SGHRS, CDR2 YFSETQ. The CDR3 sequence is 14 residues long. Here the CDR3 DNA reads TGCGCCAGCAGCTTACAGGGCGCTAACTATGGCTACACCTTC. Protein sequence: CASSLQGANYGYTF.

The chain is built from TRBV30 and TRBJ1-2; D gene uncertain. The V end was cut by 2 bases, the J end by 1 base, with 8 bases between. CDR3 size: 13 residues. The germline gives CDR1 GTSNPN, CDR2 SVGIG (reference sequence). CDR3 sequence reads: CAWSPGFNYGYTF. CDR3 coding DNA: TGTGCCTGGAGTCCAGGTTTTAACTATGGCTACACCTTC.

The V gene is TRBV10-3, the J gene TRBJ1-1, with D hard to call. This CDR3 has 14 residues. V lost 2 bases and J 1 base, leaving 8 bases between the germline ends. CDR1 is ENHRY and CDR2 is SYGVKD in the germline V gene. The CDR3 sequence is CAISEVVANTEAFF. CDR3 in DNA: TGTGCCATCAGTGAGGTGGTGGCGAACACTGAAGCTTTCTTT.

This clone was found once. This chain joins TRBV6-6 and TRBJ1-4, with TRBD1 identical over 7 bases. Germline-derived CDR1 and CDR2 are MNHNY and SVGAGI (reference sequence). Losses at the gene ends were 0 bases for V and 8 bases for J; bases not matched to a gene: 9. This CDR3 has 16 amino acids. CDR3 region: CASSYSGQERREKLFF. The CDR3 DNA sequence: TGTGCCAGCAGTTACTCTGGACAGGAAAGGAGGGAAAAACTGTTTTTT.

V gene TRBV5-1 combines with J gene TRBJ2-5; 8 nucleotides align to TRBD2. With V trimmed by 1 base and J by 4 bases, 6 bases remained unmatched. This CDR3 spans 15 amino acids. In germline, CDR1 is SGHRS, CDR2 YFSETQ. The CDR3 nucleotides are TGCGCCAGCAGCTTGAGCCTAGCGGGCGGAGAGACCCAGTACTTC. Protein: CASSLSLAGGETQYF.

This rearrangement joins TRBV3-1 (or the pseudogene TRBV3-2) to TRBJ2-2; weak D call: TRBD1 (6 bases). The CDR3 is 16 amino acids. In germline, CDR1 is LGHDT, CDR2 YNNKEL (reference sequence). Trimming took off 4 bases at V and 4 bases at J, with 16 bases between the two ends. Here the CDR3 reads CASSPPGALGTGELFF. The CDR3 bases are TGTGCCAGCAGCCCACCAGGGGCCCTGGGCACCGGGGAGCTGTTTTTT.

This clone was seen a few times. J is TRBJ1-5 and V is TRBV5-3; tentatively, D is TRBD1 (6 bases). TRBV5-3 is an ORF; its function is uncertain. The CDR3 spans 12 residues. The germline V and J ends were trimmed by 4 bases and 7 bases, with 9 bases remaining between them. CDR3 loop: CARSQRGQPQHF. CDR3 DNA sequence: TGTGCCAGAAGCCAAAGGGGGCAGCCCCAGCATTTT.

This clone was observed a handful of times. J is TRBJ1-3 and V is TRBV5-6, with D possibly being TRBD1 (5 bases). The length of the CDR3 is 15 residues. Germline V lookup: CDR1 SGHDT, CDR2 YYEEEE. V was shortened by 7 bases and J by 2 bases, with 16 bases between the two germline ends. The CDR3 nucleotides are TGTGCCAGCGCAAATTGGGGCCTGGCTGGAAACACCATATATTTT. Translating it yields CASANWGLAGNTIYF.

J is TRBJ2-7 and V is TRBV7-8; possibly TRBD2 for D (6 bases). This CDR3 region has 15 residues. V was shortened by 2 bases and J by 0 bases, with 11 bases between the two germline ends. The germline CDR1 and CDR2 sequences are SGHVS and FQNEAQ. CDR3 nucleotide sequence: TGTGCCAGCAGCTTACAGGAGGGGAGCTCCTACGAGCAGTACTTC. Its protein product is CASSLQEGSSYEQYF.

This chain connects TRBV28 to TRBJ2-1, with 7 bases fitting TRBD2. The junction had 8 bases not matched to a gene; V was cut back by 2 bases and J by 7 bases. This CDR3 region has 15 residues. The germline CDR1 and CDR2 sequences are MDHEN and SYDVKM. The CDR3 bases are TGTGCCAGCAGTTTAGCGGGAGTTTCAGGTAATGAGCAGTTCTTC. It codes for CASSLAGVSGNEQFF.

The chain carries TRBV5-1 and TRBJ2-5; 10 nucleotides line up with TRBD1. The length of the CDR3 is 15 residues. V dropped 0 bases and J dropped 5; count of bases not matched to a gene: 4. Germline CDR1 reads SGHRS; CDR2 reads YFSETQ. CDR3 coding DNA: TGCGCCAGCAGCTTGGAAGGGACAGGGGTCGAGACCCAGTACTTC. This translates into CASSLEGTGVETQYF.

The chain couples TRBV27 to TRBJ1-2; D may be TRBD1 (5 bases). This CDR3 contains 13 residues. Trimming removed 3 bases at V and 8 bases at J, with 13 bases between. CDR1 MNHEY and CDR2 SMNVEV come from the germline V gene (reference sequence). Written as DNA, the CDR3 is TGTGCCAGCAGTTTTCAAGGGGTGGGGGGCTACACCTTC. It codes for CASSFQGVGGYTF.

V gene TRBV19 combines with J gene TRBJ1-4; a possible D gene is TRBD1 (5 bases). This CDR3 comprises 13 residues. Germline V gene data show CDR1 as LNHDA and CDR2 as SQIVND (reference sequence). Trimming shortened V by 5 bases and J by 5 bases, and 9 bases separated the two germline ends. The CDR3 protein is CASSSQGNEKLFF. Here the CDR3 DNA reads TGTGCCAGTAGTTCCCAGGGCAATGAAAAACTGTTTTTT.

The V and J genes are TRBV9 and TRBJ2-3; 8 bases fit TRBD2. This CDR3 is built from 18 residues. Unmatched junction bases numbered 12, after V lost 3 bases and J lost 0 bases. In germline, CDR1 is SGDLS, CDR2 YYNGEE. The CDR3 loop reads CASSGNSGTSLSTDTQYF. The CDR3 nucleotides are TGTGCCAGCAGCGGAAATAGCGGGACCTCCTTAAGCACAGATACGCAGTATTTT.